A single sample is the source of the 17 T cell receptor beta chains below, sequenced in a study of CXCR3-negative and CXCR3-positive naive CD8 T cells. In preparing the TRB cDNA libraries, 5' RACE with UMI labels was used. TCRdb reprocessed the 5' RACE reads, keeping one entry per CDR3 protein, no DNA. The table gives about 98,000 distinct CDR3 sequences; the top ten clones make up 0.75% to 0.95% of it. For these receptors, no antigen is known. Points from the study as a whole: Higher TRB CDR3 hydrophobicity marked CXCR3-positive naive cells relative to CXCR3-negative naive cells.

Material for sequencing was naive CXCR3+ CD8+ T cells from blood. The subset denotes: CD45RO-CCR7+CD27+CD95- naive CD8+ T cells expressing CXCR3 (TNR3+). These receptors came from a human donor in good health. Some clones in this sample may be carry-over from other donors' samples.

The chain uses TRBV12-3 or TRBV12-4 and TRBJ2-4; the TCRdb call, TRBD1, lacks DNA for checking. This CDR3 spans 14 amino acids. CDR3 loop: CASSPGRTKNIQYF.

V is TRBV3-1 and J is TRBJ1-3. Looked up from germline, CDR1 is LGHDT and CDR2 is YNNKEL (reference sequence). The CDR3 sequence is 17 residues long. CDR3 loop: CASSHARDLSSGNTIYF. The full variable domain, rest sourced from reference TRBV3-1 and TRBJ1-3, is DTAVSQTPKYLVTQMGNDKSIKCEQNLGHDTMYWYKQDSKKFLKIMFSYNNKELIINETVPNRFSPKSPDKAHLNLHINSLELGDSAVYFCASSHARDLSSGNTIYFGEGSWLTVV.

V gene TRBV29-1 combines with J gene TRBJ2-1; lacking DNA, the TRBD1 call made by TCRdb goes unchecked. Germline CDR1 reads SQVTM; CDR2 reads ANQGSEA. The CDR3 contains 14 residues. The CDR3 reads CSVPGQIYYNEQFF.

The V and J genes are TRBV4-3 and TRBJ2-1; the TCRdb call, TRBD2, lacks DNA for checking. The CDR3 consists of 15 residues. Germline V gene lookup returns CDR1 LGHNA and CDR2 YSLEER. The CDR3 sequence: CASSLWASGGNEQFF.

V and J are TRBV5-5 and TRBJ1-5; the TCRdb call, TRBD1, lacks DNA for checking. The CDR3 is 14 residues long. Germline CDR1 SGHKS, CDR2 YYEKEE (reference sequence). This CDR3 is CASSPGNGIQPQHF.

The genes are TRBV29-1 and TRBJ1-1; the TCRdb D gene call, TRBD1, has no DNA to confirm it. Per the germline V gene, CDR1 is SQVTM and CDR2 is ANQGSEA. This CDR3 contains 15 residues. This chain's CDR3 is CSVELLDRPNTEAFF.

The J gene is TRBJ2-2, the V gene TRBV7-6; the TCRdb D gene call, TRBD1, has no DNA to confirm it. CDR3 length: 11 amino acids. Germline V CDR1 and CDR2: SGHVS, FNYEAQ. CDR3 sequence reads: CASRQGLELFF.

This chain uses TRBV6-2 or TRBV6-3 with TRBJ1-5; TCRdb proposes TRBD1, but this gene call is untestable without DNA. CDR1 is MNHEY, CDR2 SVGEGT, per germline. This CDR3 has 15 residues. CDR3 region: CASSPQGDAYQPQHF.

This chain uses TRBV4-2 with TRBJ2-5; TCRdb reports TRBD2, a call that lacks DNA to check it against. CDR1 is LGHNA and CDR2 is YNFKEQ in the germline V gene. CDR3 length: 16 amino acids. CDR3 region: CASSQEKSSFRETQYF.

V is TRBV28 and J is TRBJ2-7; TCRdb reports TRBD1, a call that lacks DNA to check it against. This CDR3 is built from 13 residues. Germline CDR1 is MDHEN and CDR2 is SYDVKM. The CDR3 region is CASSYGDNYEQYF.

The V and J genes are TRBV27 and TRBJ1-1; TCRdb's D call, TRBD1, is unchecked because there is no DNA. This CDR3 region has 16 residues. Looked up from germline, CDR1 is MNHEY and CDR2 is SMNVEV (reference sequence). CDR3: CASSQDRGRGNTEAFF.

This sequence joins TRBV5-4 and TRBJ2-7; no DNA is available, so the TRBD1 call from TCRdb remains unchecked. CDR3 length equals 14 residues. Germline-derived CDR1 and CDR2 are SGHNT and YYREEE (reference sequence). CDR3 in amino acids: CASSSPDRAYEQYF.

The V and J genes are TRBV28 and TRBJ1-4; TCRdb gives TRBD1 as the D gene, but with no DNA this cannot be confirmed. This CDR3 region has 14 residues. Germline loops: CDR1 MDHEN, CDR2 SYDVKM. The CDR3 loop reads CASSPGTGIEKLFF. The full variable domain, its missing parts supplied by reference TRBV28 and TRBJ1-4, is DVKVTQSSRYLVKRTGEKVFLECVQDMDHENMFWYRQDPGLGLRLIYFSYDVKMKEKGDIPEGYSVSREKKERFSLILESASTNQTSMYLCASSPGTGIEKLFFGSGTQLSVL.

The chain employs TRBV6-5 and TRBJ2-7; no DNA is available, so the TRBD1 call from TCRdb remains unchecked. CDR3 length: 16 amino acids. CDR1 MNHEY and CDR2 SVGAGI come from the germline V gene. CDR3: CASSTAWAGGSYEQYF.

The V and J genes are TRBV27 and TRBJ2-1; TCRdb gives TRBD2 as the D gene, but with no DNA this cannot be confirmed. The length of the CDR3 is 18 residues. Germline-derived CDR1 and CDR2 are MNHEY and SMNVEV (reference sequence). The chain's CDR3 is CASSLSAVGGGSYNEQFF.

The chain is built from TRBV6-2 or TRBV6-3 and TRBJ2-1; TCRdb designates TRBD2, a call that cannot be tested without DNA. From germline, CDR1 is MNHEY and CDR2 SVGEGT. The CDR3 length is 20 residues. CDR3 region: CASSSPRTSGRGSSYNEQFF.

The CDR3 sequence: CASSYPGERSEAFF. The chain has TRBV6-5 and TRBJ1-1. The CDR3 sequence is 14 residues long. Per germline, CDR1 MNHEY and CDR2 SVGAGI.